This TCR beta chain comes out of a study of blood T cell repertoires in COVID-19. The CDR3 is made up of 11 amino acids. V lost 6 bases and J lost 6, with 5 bases in between. CDR1 is SEHNR, CDR2 FQNEAQ, per germline (reference sequence). Per the authors' pipeline: Counts of nucleated cells, estimated from reference gene primer amplification, were obtained. Generated by immunoSEQ multiplex PCR, the TCRdb table keeps only in-frame clones and is missing some. V and J calls and clone size follow that table, whereas D and trimming were derived from the DNA. In the table there are around 140,000 clones, about 89% of which are singletons. The table lists this clone with a few counts.

Specimen: peripheral blood. The rearrangement joins TRBV7-9 to TRBJ2-2, with D perhaps TRBD1 (5 bases). The receptor was derived from a woman between 65 and 79 years old with COVID-19, enrolled during active disease. For the CDR3, the DNA is TGTGCCAGCAGACAGGCCGGGGAGCTGTTTTTT. Residues: CASRQAGELFF.